These 26 T cell receptor beta chains share one sample of origin, sequenced in a study of T cell repertoires in cytomegalovirus infection. Their antigen targets remain unknown. TCRdb re-called the reads with MiXCR, one entry per CDR3 protein. The sample records approximately 350,000 distinct CDR3 sequences, roughly 34% being singletons. The starting material was cultured PBMCs, obtained from culture after CMV antigen stimulation. The receptor set was obtained from a human donor in good health (CMV status not recorded). Some clones in this sample may be carry-over from other donors' samples.

This chain joins TRBV24-1 and TRBJ2-3; 9 bases are shared with TRBD1. Germline CDR1 and CDR2: KGHDR and SFDVKD. V shed 3 bases and J 8 bases; nucleotides not matched to a gene: 17. CDR3 length equals 18 residues. Here the CDR3 reads CATSDPQLPGQGMGTQYF. In DNA form, the CDR3 reads TGTGCCACCAGTGATCCTCAGCTACCGGGACAGGGTATGGGTACGCAGTATTTT.

The CDR3 loop is CASTLGGYSGELFF. The CDR3 nucleotides read TGTGCCAGTACCCTAGGGGGGTACAGCGGGGAGCTGTTTTTT. J is TRBJ2-2 and V is TRBV19, with D perhaps assigned TRBD1 or TRBD2 (6 bases each). CDR3 length: 14 amino acids. Trimming cost V 7 bases and J 7 bases, with 16 bases left between them. The germline CDR1 and CDR2 sequences are LNHDA and SQIVND (reference sequence).

The chain recombines TRBV6-2 or TRBV6-3 with TRBJ2-1, with 13 nucleotides matching TRBD2. Germline assignment: CDR1 MNHEY and CDR2 SVGEGT. After removal of 11 bases from V and 8 bases from J, the junction contained 6 bases not matched to a gene. The CDR3 has 13 amino acids. CDR3 in amino acids: CAGRTSGSDEQFF. CDR3 bases: TGTGCCGGACGGACTAGCGGGAGCGATGAGCAGTTCTTC.

This clonotype occurred a few times. CDR3 residues: CASSYGQGTYEQYV. For the CDR3, the DNA is TGTGCCAGCAGTTACGGGCAGGGCACCTACGAGCAGTACGTC. The chain carries TRBV6-6 and TRBJ2-7; maybe TRBD1 (5 bases). The CDR3 length is 14 residues. Germline CDR1 reads MNHNY; CDR2 reads SVGAGI (reference sequence). Trimming took off 2 bases at V and 2 bases at J, with 10 bases between the two ends.

The chain recombines TRBV6-1 with TRBJ2-7, with D maybe TRBD1 (5 bases). The CDR3 sequence is 13 residues long. Trimming left V 10 bases short and J 3 bases short, with 16 bases between. Germline V lookup: CDR1 MNHNS, CDR2 SASEGT. CDR3 bases: TGTGCCACCCAGAGAGACAGATACTACGAGCAGTACTTC. Translated: CATQRDRYYEQYF.

The V gene is TRBV27, the J gene TRBJ2-1, with D perhaps TRBD1 (7 bases). Germline V gives CDR1 MNHEY, CDR2 SMNVEV (reference sequence). The CDR3 runs 16 residues. Deletions cut 5 bases from V and 7 bases from J, with 21 bases between. The DNA of the CDR3 is TGTGCCAGCAGTCCCCTTAAGGAGGGGGCTAGGAATGAGCAGTTCTTC. It translates to CASSPLKEGARNEQFF.

V is TRBV7-4 and J is TRBJ2-7, with TRBD2 matching over 7 bases. CDR1 is SGHVT and CDR2 is SQSDAQ in the germline V gene. The CDR3 is 18 amino acids. The V and J ends lost 3 bases and 5 bases, in that order; junction bases with no gene match: 19. As DNA, the CDR3 is TGTGCCAGCAGCTTTGGCGGGAGCATAGTTGGGGAGTTAGACGAGCAGTACTTC. It yields the protein CASSFGGSIVGELDEQYF.

The chain employs TRBV14 and TRBJ2-3; possibly TRBD2 for D (6 bases). V was shortened by 2 bases and J by 14 bases, with 14 bases between the two germline ends. The germline gives CDR1 SGHDN, CDR2 FVKESK. This CDR3 has 12 residues. DNA of the CDR3: TGTGCCAGCAGCCAAACGGGAGTCTCCCTGTATTTT. As protein: CASSQTGVSLYF.

This clonotype was counted only a few times. The chain is built from TRBV4-2 and TRBJ1-4; D remains ambiguous. With 0 bases removed from V and 8 bases from J, the gap between germline ends came to 13 bases. In germline, CDR1 is LGHNA, CDR2 YNFKEQ. This CDR3 contains 15 residues. CDR3 bases: TGTGCCAGCAGCCAAGATTCGGCGAAACGGGAAAAACTGTTTTTT. This sequence encodes CASSQDSAKREKLFF.

The V and J genes are TRBV4-3 and TRBJ2-1; D is perhaps TRBD1 or TRBD2 (6 bases each). The CDR3 loop spans 13 amino acids. CDR1 and CDR2 from the germline V gene are LGHNA and YSLEER. Trimming cost V 2 bases and J 8 bases, with 10 bases left between them. Written as DNA, the CDR3 is TGCGCCAGCAGCCAACTCCGGGGGCATGAGCAGTTCTTC. It is translated as CASSQLRGHEQFF.

The J gene is TRBJ2-3, the V gene TRBV7-2, with a weak D call TRBD2 (6 bases). The ends were cut back, 0 bases at V and 4 bases at J, with 8 bases in the middle. Germline CDR1 and CDR2: SGHTA and FQGNSA. The CDR3 loop spans 14 amino acids. The CDR3 protein is CASSLAGRPDTQYF. The CDR3 DNA is TGTGCCAGCAGCTTAGCAGGGAGGCCAGATACGCAGTATTTT.

This clonotype was observed at least ten times. The CDR3: CASSSNRGGREPQHF. The DNA of the CDR3 is TGTGCCAGCAGCTCTAACAGGGGGGGTCGGGAGCCCCAGCATTTT. The J gene is TRBJ1-5, the V gene TRBV7-9, with 8 bases matching TRBD1. Germline CDR1 and CDR2: SEHNR and FQNEAQ (reference sequence). V lost 4 bases, J lost 8 bases, and 10 bases stayed unmatched. The CDR3 has 15 residues.

The chain has TRBV6-2 or TRBV6-3 and TRBJ1-5; 8 nucleotides align to TRBD1. Germline CDR1 and CDR2: MNHEY and SVGEGT. J gave up 6 bases and V 8 bases, and 3 bases lay outside the gene matches. The CDR3 is 12 amino acids. CDR3 in DNA: TGTGCCAGCCAACAGGGGGGTCAGCCCCAGCATTTT. Protein: CASQQGGQPQHF.

This clonotype was picked up a small number of times. The chain employs TRBV4-3 and TRBJ2-1, with TRBD2 matching 7 bases. The V and J ends lost 0 bases and 10 bases, in that order; junction bases with no gene match: 9. Germline V gene data show CDR1 as LGHNA and CDR2 as YSLEER. There are 15 residues in the CDR3. The CDR3 reads CASSQERLAASEQFF. CDR3 coding DNA: TGCGCCAGCAGCCAAGAGAGGCTAGCGGCATCAGAGCAGTTCTTC.

A few counts support this clonotype. This chain links TRBV7-2 with TRBJ1-4, with D possibly being TRBD1 (5 bases). The CDR3 runs to 11 residues. V lost 6 bases and J lost 14, with 13 bases in between. Germline CDR1 SGHTA, CDR2 FQGNSA. This CDR3 reads CASSLPGPLFF. CDR3 coding DNA: TGTGCCAGCAGTTTACCGGGACCTCTGTTTTTT.

This clonotype occurred many times. This chain connects TRBV28 to TRBJ1-2, with no clear D. This CDR3 has 10 amino acids. Looked up from germline, CDR1 is MDHEN and CDR2 is SYDVKM. Trimming stripped 7 bases from V and 7 bases from J, with 7 bases between. The CDR3 DNA sequence: TGTGCCAGCACGCTCTCTGGCTACACCTTC. Translation: CASTLSGYTF.

The chain joins TRBV4-1 to TRBJ2-6; possible D gene TRBD2, 6 bases. Germline CDR1 MGHRA, CDR2 YSYEKL. The germline V and J ends were trimmed by 2 bases and 4 bases, with 21 bases remaining between them. This CDR3 comprises 19 residues. In DNA, the CDR3 is TGCGCCAGCAGCCAAACCTCAAGCAATGCGGGACCCGGGGCCAACGTCCTGACTTTC. This sequence encodes CASSQTSSNAGPGANVLTF.

The chain joins TRBV2 to TRBJ1-1; the D is unclear. Trimming stripped 5 bases from V and 7 bases from J, with 14 bases between. The germline V gene has CDR1 SNHLY and CDR2 FYNNEI. The CDR3 spans 13 residues. CDR3 nucleotides: TGTGCCAGCAGTCTAACGACGACGGGTGAAGCTTTCTTT. Residues: CASSLTTTGEAFF.

CDR3 region: CAWSSFLQETQYF. The DNA of the CDR3 is TGTGCCTGGAGTTCCTTTCTCCAAGAGACCCAGTACTTC. This sequence joins TRBV30 and TRBJ2-5; D not certain. Germline V gene data show CDR1 as GTSNPN and CDR2 as SVGIG (reference sequence). This CDR3 spans 13 amino acids. V lost 2 bases to trimming and J lost 1 base, with 8 bases between them.

This clonotype came up once. The rearrangement joins TRBV7-2 to TRBJ2-7; D not certain. The ends were cut back, 1 base at V and 3 bases at J, with 10 bases in the middle. This CDR3 comprises 14 residues. Germline-derived CDR1 and CDR2 are SGHTA and FQGNSA. This CDR3 is CASSLVEGVYEQYF. The CDR3 DNA reads TGTGCCAGCAGCTTAGTAGAAGGCGTCTACGAGCAGTACTTC.

This chain joins TRBV12-3 or TRBV12-4 and TRBJ1-5; D is unresolved. There are 13 residues in the CDR3. Trimming shortened V by 3 bases and J by 1 base, and 4 bases separated the two germline ends. CDR3 loop: CASSFSSNQPQHF. In nucleotides, the CDR3 is TGTGCCAGCAGTTTCTCCAGCAATCAGCCCCAGCATTTT.

This clonotype came up a few times. CDR3 DNA: TGTGCCACCAGCAGAGATACGGGGGCATATGGCTACACCTTC. Translation: CATSRDTGAYGYTF. V gene TRBV15 combines with J gene TRBJ1-2; D is perhaps TRBD1 (6 bases). Germline lookup yields CDR1 LNHNV and CDR2 YYDKDF (reference sequence). The CDR3 has 14 residues. V lost 0 bases and J lost 5, with 10 bases in between.

Many counts were recorded for this clonotype. This chain joins TRBV11-2 and TRBJ2-7; D remains unclear. CDR3 length: 13 residues. The V gene's germline CDR1 is SGHAT and CDR2 FQNNGV. Trimming pared 5 bases from V and 6 bases from J, leaving 14 bases between. DNA for the CDR3: TGTGCCAGCAGCACCCCTGGGCCGGTCGAGCAGTACTTC. The encoded protein is CASSTPGPVEQYF.

Only a few counts were recorded for this clonotype. The chain uses TRBV7-6 and TRBJ2-5; 8 positions match TRBD1. CDR3 size: 14 residues. Germline-derived CDR1 and CDR2 are SGHVS and FNYEAQ. Germline trimming cut 6 bases from V and 5 bases from J; bases unmatched to any gene: 8. The CDR3 spells CASSPDRVGETQYF. The CDR3 region has the DNA TGTGCCAGCAGTCCGGACAGGGTCGGGGAGACCCAGTACTTC.

The V call is TRBV20-1, the J call TRBJ2-1; weak D call: TRBD1 (6 bases). The CDR3 consists of 14 residues. Trimming removed 2 bases from V and 4 bases from J, with 12 bases in between. Germline CDR1 DFQATT, CDR2 SNEGSKA (reference sequence). The DNA of the CDR3 is TGCAGTGCTAGACCCACCAGGGGATACAATGAGCAGTTCTTC. Translation: CSARPTRGYNEQFF.

This sequence joins TRBV12-3 or TRBV12-4 and TRBJ2-1; 13 nucleotides agree with TRBD2. V trimming: 4 bases; J trimming: 13 bases; junction bases outside the gene matches: 13. There are 16 residues in the CDR3. The CDR3 loop reads CASSSFTGTSGNNQFF. DNA for the CDR3: TGTGCCAGCAGTTCCTTTACCGGGACTAGCGGGAATAATCAGTTCTTC.